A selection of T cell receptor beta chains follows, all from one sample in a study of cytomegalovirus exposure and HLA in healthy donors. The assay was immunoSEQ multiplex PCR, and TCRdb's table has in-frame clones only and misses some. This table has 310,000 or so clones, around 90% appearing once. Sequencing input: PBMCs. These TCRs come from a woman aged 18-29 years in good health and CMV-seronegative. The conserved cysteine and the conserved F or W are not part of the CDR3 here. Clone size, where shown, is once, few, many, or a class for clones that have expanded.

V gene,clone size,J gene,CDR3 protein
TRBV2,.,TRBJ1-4,ASSESLAGEKLF
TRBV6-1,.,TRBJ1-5,ASSAGTGVNQPQH
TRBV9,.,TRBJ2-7,ASSVGGQPHEQY
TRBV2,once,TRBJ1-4,ASSDTLEKLF
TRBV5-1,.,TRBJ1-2,ASSEMTGDLNGYT
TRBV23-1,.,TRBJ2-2,ASSQAQTGSGKTGELL
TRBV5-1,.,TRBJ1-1,ASSLETVNTEAF
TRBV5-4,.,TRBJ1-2,ASSLGGQGNYGYT
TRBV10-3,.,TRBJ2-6,AISENRVTGANVLT
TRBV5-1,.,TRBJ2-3,ASSLPGSRDTQY
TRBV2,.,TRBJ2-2,ASSDGIGSLTGELF
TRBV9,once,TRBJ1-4,ASSGQQGPADEKLF
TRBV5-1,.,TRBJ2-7,ASGSTGGSYEQY
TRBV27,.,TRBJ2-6,ASSLGVRDSYSGTNVLT
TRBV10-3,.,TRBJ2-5,AISGTSGGQETQY
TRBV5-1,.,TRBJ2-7,ASSLKPLAAAVNEQY
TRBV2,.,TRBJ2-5,ASSGGTGETQY
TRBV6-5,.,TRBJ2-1,ASRLDRADEQF
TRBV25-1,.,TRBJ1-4,ASSEPDSPLNEKLF
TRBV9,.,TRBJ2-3,ASSVAGTSGGADTQY
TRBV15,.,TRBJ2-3,ATSWAGVGTDTQY
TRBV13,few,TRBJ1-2,ASSQNGRGNYGYT
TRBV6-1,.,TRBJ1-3,ASSEGGAGSGNTIY
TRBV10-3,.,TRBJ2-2,ALWTGNTGELF
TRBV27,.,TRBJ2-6,ASSLLGLRGSGANVLT
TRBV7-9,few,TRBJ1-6,ASSLAQGRSPLH
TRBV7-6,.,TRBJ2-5,ASSLQGLVRETQY
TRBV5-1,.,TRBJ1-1,ASSSSPQGLSAF
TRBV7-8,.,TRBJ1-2,ASSLEFRGSYGYT
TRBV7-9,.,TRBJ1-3,ASSLALSGNTIY
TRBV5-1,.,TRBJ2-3,ASSLVTSGAYTDTQY
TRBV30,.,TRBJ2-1,AWRSRGGIDEQF
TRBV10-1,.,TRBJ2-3,ASSSSTDTQY
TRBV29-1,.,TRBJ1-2,SVEPITRGLGYT
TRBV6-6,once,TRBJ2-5,ASSNPSVGETQY
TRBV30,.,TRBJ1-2,AWSVGQANGYT
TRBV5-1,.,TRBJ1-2,ASSLAYRADGYT
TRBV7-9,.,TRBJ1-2,ASSLWDRGGYGYT
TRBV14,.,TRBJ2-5,ASSPRDTFQETQY
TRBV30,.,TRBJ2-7,AWRQDSLTYEQY
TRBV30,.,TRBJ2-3,ASRDRFTDTQY
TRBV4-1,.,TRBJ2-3,ASSQAGGRASTDTQY